Listed here are 20 T cell receptor beta chains from one sample, sequenced in a study of CD8 T cells in ankylosing spondylitis. Whole-study findings and limits: Ankylosing spondylitis blood appeared to be characterized by a TCR beta motif of 7 to 9 highly homologous variants.

Each CDR3 protein gets one entry after TCRdb re-called the 5' RACE reads with MiXCR. The sample lists 670,000 or so distinct CDR3 sequences; around a fifth were seen once. These receptors have no known antigen. What was sequenced was blood, either unsorted or a sorted T cell fraction (not recorded which). These receptor sequences come from a male donor with ankylosing spondylitis.

Many counts were recorded for this clonotype. The V gene is TRBV5-6, the J gene TRBJ2-7, with D tentatively TRBD1 or TRBD2 (5 bases each). Germline assignment: CDR1 SGHDT and CDR2 YYEEEE. The CDR3 loop spans 15 amino acids. V was trimmed by 2 bases and J by 1 base, leaving 13 bases between them. The chain's CDR3 is CASSFRDRISYEQYF. The CDR3 DNA is TGTGCCAGCAGCTTCCGGGACCGCATATCCTACGAGCAGTACTTC.

This clonotype was picked up a small number of times. The chain links TRBV6-2 or TRBV6-3 to TRBJ2-7; D gene unclear. This CDR3 region has 13 residues. V was pared by 5 bases and J by 0 bases, with 8 bases between. Germline lookup yields CDR1 MNHEY and CDR2 SVGEGT. CDR3 in amino acids: CASSGRFSYEQYF. The CDR3 bases are TGTGCCAGCAGTGGTCGTTTCTCCTACGAGCAGTACTTC.

The chain combines TRBV5-5 with TRBJ2-7; TRBD2 matches at 7 bases. The CDR3 runs to 13 residues. Per germline, CDR1 SGHKS and CDR2 YYEKEE (reference sequence). The junction had 5 bases not matched to a gene; V was cut back by 4 bases and J by 4 bases. The CDR3: CASSPAGDYEQYF. In DNA, the CDR3 is TGTGCCAGCAGCCCGGCGGGGGATTACGAGCAGTACTTC.

This clonotype has just a few counts. This chain links TRBV12-3 or TRBV12-4 with TRBJ1-5; 8 bases are shared with TRBD1. Trimming at V came to 10 bases and at J to 1 base, leaving 9 bases not matched to a gene. The CDR3 extends over 15 amino acids. The DNA for the CDR3 is TGTGCCACCAGACAGGGGTCGGGAAGCAATCAGCCCCAGCATTTT. This translates into CATRQGSGSNQPQHF.

This clonotype was found a few times. The V and J genes are TRBV7-2 and TRBJ2-5; D gene ambiguous. CDR1 and CDR2 (germline): SGHTA, FQGNSA. There are 13 residues in the CDR3. The V gene lost 4 bases and the J gene lost 4 bases, with 10 bases spanning the gap. CDR3 residues: CASSSRHGETQYF. The DNA for the CDR3 is TGTGCCAGCAGCTCCCGACATGGAGAGACCCAGTACTTC.

The chain couples TRBV9 to TRBJ2-7; possible D gene TRBD2, 6 bases. The CDR3 runs to 14 residues. Germline V gene data show CDR1 as SGDLS and CDR2 as YYNGEE. V gave up 2 bases and J gave up 3 bases, with 12 bases separating them. CDR3 bases: TGTGCCAGCAGCGTTGTAGCGGAGGGCTACGAGCAGTACTTC. The encoded protein is CASSVVAEGYEQYF.

This clonotype turned up a few times. The gene calls are TRBV7-9 and TRBJ2-1, with 8 bases fitting TRBD2. The CDR3 loop spans 17 amino acids. In germline, CDR1 is SEHNR, CDR2 FQNEAQ (reference sequence). Germline trimming cut 5 bases from V and 0 bases from J; bases unmatched to any gene: 9. The CDR3 here is CASSPPAGLDSYNEQFF. The CDR3 DNA reads as TGTGCCAGCAGCCCCCCCGCGGGACTAGACTCCTACAATGAGCAGTTCTTC. Full variable domain (outside the CDR3, taken from reference TRBV7-9 and TRBJ2-1): DTGVSQNPRHKITKRGQNVTFRCDPISEHNRLYWYRQTLGQGPEFLTYFQNEAQLEKSRLLSDRFSAERPKGSFSTLEIQRTEQGDSAMYLCASSPPAGLDSYNEQFFGPGTRLTVL.

This chain uses TRBV6-1 with TRBJ1-2; D gene ambiguous. The CDR3 consists of 13 residues. Trimming pared 5 bases from V and 11 bases from J, leaving 18 bases between. Germline CDR1 reads MNHNS; CDR2 reads SASEGT. This CDR3 reads CASSRPDGEMYTF. In DNA form, the CDR3 reads TGTGCCAGCAGTCGGCCGGACGGCGAGATGTACACCTTC.

V is TRBV18 and J is TRBJ2-2; D gene ambiguous. V was pared by 3 bases and J by 7 bases, with 9 bases between. The CDR3 is 13 amino acids. Germline CDR1 reads KGHSH; CDR2 reads LQKENI. DNA for the CDR3: TGTGCCAGCTCACCGCACCTCGACGGGGAGCTGTTTTTT. This codes for CASSPHLDGELFF. The whole variable domain, filled in from reference TRBV18 and TRBJ2-2, reads NAGVMQNPRHLVRRRGQEARLRCSPMKGHSHVYWYRQLPEEGLKFMVYLQKENIIDESGMPKERFSAEFPKEGPSILRIQQVVRGDSAAYFCASSPHLDGELFFGEGSRLTVL.

This clonotype was seen a few times. This chain links TRBV7-8 with TRBJ1-4, with D maybe TRBD1 (6 bases). Germline CDR1 SGHVS, CDR2 FQNEAQ. V dropped 4 bases and J dropped 3 bases, with 18 bases sitting between them. The CDR3 runs to 17 residues. CDR3 sequence (DNA): TGTGCCAGCAGCTCCCTATTCGGGGGGCCATCTAATGAAAAACTGTTTTTT. Its protein is CASSSLFGGPSNEKLFF.

The gene calls are TRBV5-1 and TRBJ2-3; 9 bases agree with TRBD1. Germline assignment: CDR1 SGHRS and CDR2 YFSETQ. CDR3 length: 16 residues. V trimming: 4 bases; J trimming: 4 bases; junction bases outside the gene matches: 10. CDR3 region: CASSLRPGTGSDTQYF. CDR3 nucleotides: TGCGCCAGCAGCCTACGTCCCGGGACAGGGTCAGATACGCAGTATTTT.

In its sample, this clonotype was seen a few times. The gene calls are TRBV2 and TRBJ2-3; D remains unclear. The CDR3 contains 13 residues. Between the trimmed V and J ends, which lost 0 bases and 3 bases, there was a span of 4 bases. The V gene's germline CDR1 is SNHLY and CDR2 FYNNEI. CDR3 sequence: CASSEALTDTQYF. The CDR3 nucleotides are TGTGCCAGCAGTGAAGCGCTTACAGATACGCAGTATTTT.

This chain links TRBV6-5 with TRBJ1-2; TRBD1 might be the D (5 bases). CDR3 length equals 14 residues. Germline V gene lookup returns CDR1 MNHEY and CDR2 SVGAGI. With 0 bases removed from V and 4 bases from J, the gap between germline ends came to 9 bases. The chain's CDR3 is CASSYSSGLYGYTF. In nucleotides, the CDR3 is TGTGCCAGCAGTTACTCGTCAGGGCTCTATGGCTACACCTTC.

This clonotype has more than one count but fewer than ten. The chain recombines TRBV6-6 with TRBJ1-1, with D uncertain. This CDR3 has 13 residues. CDR1 MNHNY and CDR2 SVGAGI come from the germline V gene (reference sequence). Deletions cut 0 bases from V and 6 bases from J, with 8 bases between. The CDR3: CASSYSTSAEAFF. In nucleotides, the CDR3 is TGTGCCAGCAGTTACTCCACGAGCGCTGAAGCTTTCTTT.

The chain links TRBV4-1 to TRBJ2-7, with D perhaps matching TRBD1 (6 bases). CDR3 length equals 18 residues. Trimming removed 2 bases from V and 2 bases from J, with 22 bases in between. CDR1 and CDR2 from the germline V gene are MGHRA and YSYEKL. CDR3 sequence: CASSQHTGFSDRTYEQYF. The CDR3, as DNA: TGCGCCAGCAGCCAACACACGGGTTTCTCCGACAGGACCTACGAGCAGTACTTC.

V is TRBV4-1 and J is TRBJ1-3; D call uncertain. This CDR3 spans 14 amino acids. Germline V lookup: CDR1 MGHRA, CDR2 YSYEKL. V shed 4 bases and J shed 2 bases, with 9 bases lying between them. The CDR3 DNA reads TGCGCCAGCAGCCCGGGCAGCACTGGAAACACCATATATTTT. It encodes CASSPGSTGNTIYF.

This clonotype turned up a few times. The V gene is TRBV5-1, the J gene TRBJ2-1, with 9 bases identical to TRBD1. The CDR3 runs to 16 residues. In germline, CDR1 is SGHRS, CDR2 YFSETQ. The V segment lost 4 bases and the J segment 7 bases; nucleotides outside the gene matches: 12. CDR3 in amino acids: CASSPDGQGMGNEQFF. The CDR3 coding sequence is TGCGCCAGCAGCCCTGACGGACAGGGGATGGGGAATGAGCAGTTCTTC.

This clonotype was counted only a few times. The genes are TRBV29-1 and TRBJ2-3; 9 positions agree with TRBD2. Germline V gene lookup returns CDR1 SQVTM and CDR2 ANQGSEA. This CDR3 comprises 15 residues. J gave up 2 bases and V 7 bases, and 10 bases lay outside the gene matches. CDR3 sequence reads: CSAEGLAFVTDTQYF. The DNA of the CDR3 is TGCAGCGCCGAAGGACTAGCGTTCGTCACAGATACGCAGTATTTT.

This clonotype was counted only a few times. This chain joins TRBV30 and TRBJ1-6, with unresolved D. The germline V gene has CDR1 GTSNPN and CDR2 SVGIG (reference sequence). This CDR3 region has 12 residues. V was shortened by 3 bases and J by 8 bases, with 8 bases between the two germline ends. The chain's CDR3 is CAWRQRDSPLHF. CDR3 nucleotide sequence: TGTGCCTGGAGGCAGAGAGATTCACCCCTCCACTTT.

The chain couples TRBV5-1 to TRBJ2-2; D is unclear. Trimming cost V 7 bases and J 0 bases, with 16 bases left between them. The CDR3 is made up of 16 amino acids. CDR1 is SGHRS, CDR2 YFSETQ, per germline. DNA for the CDR3: TGCGCCAGCCGACCGGATTTGTACGCGAACACCGGGGAGCTGTTTTTT. Translated, it gives CASRPDLYANTGELFF.